Reported below is one T cell receptor (beta chain). Its matching antigen is unknown. Germline V CDR1 and CDR2: MNHEY, SMNVEV (reference sequence). Trimming took 7 bases from V and 7 from J; bases not matched to a gene: 19. This CDR3 region has 17 residues. The data belong to a study of identical twins. The study's findings and limits: One should note that invariant MAIT and iNKT cells could partly confound zero-insertion analyses.

A template switching step contributed a universal primer site, while unique molecular identifiers were present in the cDNA. TCRdb fed the 5' RACE reads into MiXCR, producing one record per CDR3 protein. The sample includes roughly 290,000 distinct CDR3 sequences, roughly 10% of them seen just once. Healthy Caucasians provided all donations. These data are also associated with another study on yellow fever vaccine responses in identical twins.

The TCR comes from a woman aged 18-29 years in good health. J is TRBJ2-1 and V is TRBV27; 7 positions agree with TRBD1. The sample comprised CD8+ T cells sorted from blood. CDR3 in DNA: TGTGCCAGCACTCAACCCCACAGGGGAAGAGGTATTAATGAGCAGTTCTTC. Its protein product is CASTQPHRGRGINEQFF.